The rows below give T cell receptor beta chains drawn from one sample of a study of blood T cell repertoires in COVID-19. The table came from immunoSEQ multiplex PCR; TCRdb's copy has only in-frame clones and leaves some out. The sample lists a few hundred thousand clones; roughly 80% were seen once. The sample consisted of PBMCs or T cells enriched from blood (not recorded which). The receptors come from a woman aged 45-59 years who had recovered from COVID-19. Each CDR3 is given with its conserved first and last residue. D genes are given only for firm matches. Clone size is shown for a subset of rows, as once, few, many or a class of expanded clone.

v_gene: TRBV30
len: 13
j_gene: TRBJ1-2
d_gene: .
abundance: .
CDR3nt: TGTGCCTGGAGTGGGAACGGGGACTATGGCTACACCTTC
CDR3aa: CAWSGNGDYGYTF

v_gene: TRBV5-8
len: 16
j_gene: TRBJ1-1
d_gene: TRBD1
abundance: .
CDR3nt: TGTGCCAGCAGCCCACTCCTAACAGGGGTAAGGGCTGAAGCTTTCTTT
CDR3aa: CASSPLLTGVRAEAFF

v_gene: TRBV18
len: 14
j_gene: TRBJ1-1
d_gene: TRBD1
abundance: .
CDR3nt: TGTGCCAGCTCACCGGGACAGGGAGGCGCTGAAGCTTTCTTT
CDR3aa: CASSPGQGGAEAFF

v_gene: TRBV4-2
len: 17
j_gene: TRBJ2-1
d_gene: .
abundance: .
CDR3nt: TGTGCCAGCAGCCACTTGGGGGGTCGAGGGGCCTACAATGAGCAGTTCTTC
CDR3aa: CASSHLGGRGAYNEQFF

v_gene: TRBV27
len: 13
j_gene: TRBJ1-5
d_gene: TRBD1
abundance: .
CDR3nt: TGTGCCAGCAGAAGGACAGGGGTTCAGCCCCAGCATTTT
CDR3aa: CASRRTGVQPQHF

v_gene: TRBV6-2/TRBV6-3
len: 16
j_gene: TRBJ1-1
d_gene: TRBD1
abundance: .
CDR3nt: TGTGCCAGCAGTTTCACCGGACAGGGGAGGGACACTGAAGCTTTCTTT
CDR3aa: CASSFTGQGRDTEAFF

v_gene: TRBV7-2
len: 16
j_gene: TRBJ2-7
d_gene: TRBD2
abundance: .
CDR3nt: TGTGCCAGCAGCCCTCGCCCGACTAGCGGGAGCTACGAGCAGTACTTC
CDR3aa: CASSPRPTSGSYEQYF

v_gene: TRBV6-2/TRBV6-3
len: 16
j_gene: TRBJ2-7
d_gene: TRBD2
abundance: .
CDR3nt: TGTGCCAGCAGCCCACCTGCACCAGCGGGAACGGACGAGCAGTACTTC
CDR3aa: CASSPPAPAGTDEQYF

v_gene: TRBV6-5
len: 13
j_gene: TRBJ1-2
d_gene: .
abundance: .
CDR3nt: TGTGCCAGCAGTTACTCGGGGAGGGGTGGCTACACCTTC
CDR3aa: CASSYSGRGGYTF

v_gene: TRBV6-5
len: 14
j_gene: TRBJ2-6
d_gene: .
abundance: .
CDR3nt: TGTGCCAGCAGTACAGGGTCTGGGGCCAACGTCCTGACTTTC
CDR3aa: CASSTGSGANVLTF

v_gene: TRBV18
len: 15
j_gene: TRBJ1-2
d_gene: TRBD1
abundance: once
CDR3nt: TGTGCCAGCTTTGAATCTCGGACAGGGGGCAGCGGCTACACCTTC
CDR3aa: CASFESRTGGSGYTF

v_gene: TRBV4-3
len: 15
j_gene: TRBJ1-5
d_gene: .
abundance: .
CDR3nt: TGCGCCAGCAGCCAAGAGCAGGGGAGCAATCAGCCCCAGCATTTT
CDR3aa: CASSQEQGSNQPQHF

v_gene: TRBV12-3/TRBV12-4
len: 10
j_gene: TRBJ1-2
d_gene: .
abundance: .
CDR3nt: TGTGCCAGCCGGGGTTATGGCTACACCTTC
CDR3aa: CASRGYGYTF

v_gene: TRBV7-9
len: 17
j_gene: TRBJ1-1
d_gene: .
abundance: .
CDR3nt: TGTGCCAGCAGCCCAAAAGGGGGGGCCTGGATGAACACTGAAGCTTTCTTT
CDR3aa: CASSPKGGAWMNTEAFF

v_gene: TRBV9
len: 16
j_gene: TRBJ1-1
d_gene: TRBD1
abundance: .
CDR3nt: TGTGCCAGCAGCGTATTAGGGACAGTCCGAAACACTGAAGCTTTCTTT
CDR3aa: CASSVLGTVRNTEAFF

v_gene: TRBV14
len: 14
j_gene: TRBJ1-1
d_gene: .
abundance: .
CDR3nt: TGTGCCAGCAGCTCCCTAGGAGGGAAGACTGAAGCTTTCTTT
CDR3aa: CASSSLGGKTEAFF

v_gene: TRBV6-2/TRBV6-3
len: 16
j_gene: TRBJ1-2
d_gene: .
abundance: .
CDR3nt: TGTGCCAGCAGTTACTCGGGGCAGGTCCCACCTACTGGCTACACCTTC
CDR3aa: CASSYSGQVPPTGYTF

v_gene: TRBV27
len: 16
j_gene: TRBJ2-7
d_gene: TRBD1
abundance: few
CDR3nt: TGTGCCAGCAGAAGTGAGCTGGGACAGAGACTACGTGAGCAGTACTTC
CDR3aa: CASRSELGQRLREQYF

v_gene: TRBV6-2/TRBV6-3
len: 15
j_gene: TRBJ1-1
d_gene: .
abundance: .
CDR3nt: TGTGCCAGCAGTTCCACGACAGGATCACCCTCTGAAGCTTTCTTT
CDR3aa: CASSSTTGSPSEAFF

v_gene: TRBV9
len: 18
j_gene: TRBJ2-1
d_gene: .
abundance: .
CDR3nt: TGTGCCAGCAGCGTAGCGGGCGCAGGGAAAAGCTCCTACAATGAGCAGTTCTTC
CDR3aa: CASSVAGAGKSSYNEQFF

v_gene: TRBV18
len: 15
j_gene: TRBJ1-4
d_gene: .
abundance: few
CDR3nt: TGTGCCAGCTCACCCAACCCGACAGCTAATGAAAAACTGTTTTTT
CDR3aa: CASSPNPTANEKLFF

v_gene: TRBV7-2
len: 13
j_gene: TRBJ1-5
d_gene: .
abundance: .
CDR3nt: TGTGCCAGCAGCGCTACTTCCGATCAGCCCCAGCATTTT
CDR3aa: CASSATSDQPQHF

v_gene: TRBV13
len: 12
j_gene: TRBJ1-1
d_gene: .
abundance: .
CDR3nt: TGTGCCAGCACCTTAGCCGGTGCTGAAGCTTTCTTT
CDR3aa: CASTLAGAEAFF

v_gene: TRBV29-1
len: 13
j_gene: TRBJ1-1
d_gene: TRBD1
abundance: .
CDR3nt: TGCAGCGCAGAGACAGGGGTGAACACTGAAGCTTTCTTT
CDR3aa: CSAETGVNTEAFF

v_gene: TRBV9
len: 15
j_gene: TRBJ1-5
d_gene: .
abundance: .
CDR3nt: TGTGCCAGCAGCGTAGGGACACTTAGCAATCAGCCCCAGCATTTT
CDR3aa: CASSVGTLSNQPQHF

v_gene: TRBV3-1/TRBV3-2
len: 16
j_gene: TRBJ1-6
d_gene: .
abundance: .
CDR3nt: TGTGCCAGCAGCCGAGTGACACCCGCGGGGAATTCACCCCTCCACTTT
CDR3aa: CASSRVTPAGNSPLHF

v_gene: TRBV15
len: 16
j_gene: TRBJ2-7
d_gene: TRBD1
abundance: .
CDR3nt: TGTGCCACCAGCAGAGATTCCGGGACAGGGATCTACGAGCAGTACTTC
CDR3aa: CATSRDSGTGIYEQYF

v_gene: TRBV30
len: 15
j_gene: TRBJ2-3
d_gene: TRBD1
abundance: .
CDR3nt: TGTGCCTGGAGTGGGGGACAGGGGGGCACAGATACGCAGTATTTT
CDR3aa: CAWSGGQGGTDTQYF

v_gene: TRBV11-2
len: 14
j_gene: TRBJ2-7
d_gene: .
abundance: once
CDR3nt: TGTGCCAGCAGCCCAGGAGGCCTGTCCTACGAGCAGTACTTC
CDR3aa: CASSPGGLSYEQYF

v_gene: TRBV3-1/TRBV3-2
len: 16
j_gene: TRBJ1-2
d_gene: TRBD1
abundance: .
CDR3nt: TGTGCCAGCAGGTTTGCGGGGACAGGGGGTTTCTATGGCTACACCTTC
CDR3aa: CASRFAGTGGFYGYTF

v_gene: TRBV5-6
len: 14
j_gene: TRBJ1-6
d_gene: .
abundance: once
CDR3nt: TGTGCCAGCAGCCGGTTTGCTGGTAATTCACCCCTCCACTTT
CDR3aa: CASSRFAGNSPLHF

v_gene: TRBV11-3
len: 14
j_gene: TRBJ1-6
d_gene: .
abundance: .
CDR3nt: TGTGCCAGCAGCTTAAAGGGGAATAATTCACCCCTCCACTTT
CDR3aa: CASSLKGNNSPLHF

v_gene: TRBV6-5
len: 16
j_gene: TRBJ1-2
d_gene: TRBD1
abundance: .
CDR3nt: TGTGCCAGCAGTTACGGGGACAGGATAGCTAACTATGGCTACACCTTC
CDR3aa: CASSYGDRIANYGYTF

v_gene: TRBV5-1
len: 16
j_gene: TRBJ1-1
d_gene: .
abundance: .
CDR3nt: TGCGCCAGCAGCTTTGAGGCAGGGGCAGTGGGCACTGAAGCTTTCTTT
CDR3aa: CASSFEAGAVGTEAFF

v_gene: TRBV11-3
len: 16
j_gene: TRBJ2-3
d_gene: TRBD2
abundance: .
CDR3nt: TGTGCCAGCAGCTTAGAGGGAGGGCTATCCACAGATACGCAGTATTTT
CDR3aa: CASSLEGGLSTDTQYF

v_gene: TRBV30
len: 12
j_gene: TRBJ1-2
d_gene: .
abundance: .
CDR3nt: TGTGCCTGGAGTGTAGGGGTCCATGGCTACACCTTC
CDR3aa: CAWSVGVHGYTF

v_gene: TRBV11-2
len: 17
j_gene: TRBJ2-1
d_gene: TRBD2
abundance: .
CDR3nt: TGTGCCAGCAGGAAACTGGGTGCGGGGGGGCTCAGCAATGAGCAGTTCTTC
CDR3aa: CASRKLGAGGLSNEQFF

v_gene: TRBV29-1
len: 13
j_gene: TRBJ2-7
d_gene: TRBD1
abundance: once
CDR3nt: TGCAGCGTTTCCCGGACAGGGGCCTACGAGCAGTACTTC
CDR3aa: CSVSRTGAYEQYF

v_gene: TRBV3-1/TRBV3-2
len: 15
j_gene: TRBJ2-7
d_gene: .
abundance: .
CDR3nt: TGTGCCAGCAGCCAAGACCCCCAGCGGGCGGGGGAGCAGTACTTC
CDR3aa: CASSQDPQRAGEQYF